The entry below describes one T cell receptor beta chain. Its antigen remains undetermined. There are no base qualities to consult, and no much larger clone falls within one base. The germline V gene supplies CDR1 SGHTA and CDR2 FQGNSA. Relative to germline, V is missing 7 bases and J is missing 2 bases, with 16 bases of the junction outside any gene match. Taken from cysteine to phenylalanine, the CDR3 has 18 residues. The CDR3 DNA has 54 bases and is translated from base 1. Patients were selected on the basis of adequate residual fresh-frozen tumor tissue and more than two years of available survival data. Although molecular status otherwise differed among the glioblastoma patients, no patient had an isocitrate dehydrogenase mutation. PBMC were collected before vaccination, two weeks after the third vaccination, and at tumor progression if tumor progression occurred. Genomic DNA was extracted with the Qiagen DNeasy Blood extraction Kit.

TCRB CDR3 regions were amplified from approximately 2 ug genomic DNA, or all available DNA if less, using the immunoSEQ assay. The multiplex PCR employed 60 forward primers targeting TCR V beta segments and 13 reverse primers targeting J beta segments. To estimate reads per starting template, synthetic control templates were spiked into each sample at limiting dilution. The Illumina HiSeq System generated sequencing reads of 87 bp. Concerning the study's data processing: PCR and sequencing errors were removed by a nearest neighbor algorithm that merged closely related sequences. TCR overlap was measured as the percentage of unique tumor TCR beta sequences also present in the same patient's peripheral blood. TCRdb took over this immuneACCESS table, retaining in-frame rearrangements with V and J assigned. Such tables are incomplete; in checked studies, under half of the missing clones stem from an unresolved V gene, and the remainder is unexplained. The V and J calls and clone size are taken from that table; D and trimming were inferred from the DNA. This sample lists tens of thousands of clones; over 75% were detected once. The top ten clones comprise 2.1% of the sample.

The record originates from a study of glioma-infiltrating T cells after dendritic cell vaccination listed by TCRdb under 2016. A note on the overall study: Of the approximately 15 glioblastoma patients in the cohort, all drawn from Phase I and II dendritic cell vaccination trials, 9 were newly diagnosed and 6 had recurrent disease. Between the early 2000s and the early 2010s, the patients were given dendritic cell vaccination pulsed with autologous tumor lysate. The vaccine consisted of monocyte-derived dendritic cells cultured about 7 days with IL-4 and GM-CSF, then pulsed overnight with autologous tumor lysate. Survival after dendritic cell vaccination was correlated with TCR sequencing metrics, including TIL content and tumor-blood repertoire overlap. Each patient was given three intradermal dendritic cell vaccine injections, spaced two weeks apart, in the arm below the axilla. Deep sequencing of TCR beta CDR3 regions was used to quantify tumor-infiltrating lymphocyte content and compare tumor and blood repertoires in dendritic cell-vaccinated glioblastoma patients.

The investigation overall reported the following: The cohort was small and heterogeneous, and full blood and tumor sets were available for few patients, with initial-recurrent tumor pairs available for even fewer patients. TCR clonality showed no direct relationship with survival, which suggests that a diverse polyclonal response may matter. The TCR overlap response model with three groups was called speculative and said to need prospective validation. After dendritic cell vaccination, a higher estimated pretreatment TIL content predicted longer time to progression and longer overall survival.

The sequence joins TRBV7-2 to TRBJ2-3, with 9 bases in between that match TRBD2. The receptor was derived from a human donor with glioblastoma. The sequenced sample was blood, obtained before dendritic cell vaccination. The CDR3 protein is CASTVAGVSGKYTDTQYF. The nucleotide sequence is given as TGTGCCAGCACCGTAGCGGGAGTGAGCGGGAAGTACACAGATACGCAGTATTTT.